The 6 T cell receptor beta chains in this list originate from one sample, sequenced in a study of T cell repertoires in cytomegalovirus infection. TCRdb fed the reads into MiXCR, producing one record per CDR3 protein. The repertoire has roughly 720,000 distinct CDR3 sequences, 35% of them found once; the top ten carry around 2.8%. Sequencing was carried out using PBMCs. The receptors here all came from a human donor in good health (CMV status not recorded). Some clones in this sample may be carry-over from other donors' samples.

This sequence joins TRBV5-6 and TRBJ2-3; D tentatively fits TRBD1 or TRBD2 (5 bases each). V gave up 0 bases and J gave up 6 bases, with 17 bases separating them. The CDR3 runs 16 residues. Germline loops: CDR1 SGHDT, CDR2 YYEEEE. The CDR3 reads CASSLVRGESYDTQYF. CDR3 DNA: TGTGCCAGCAGCTTGGTGAGAGGGGAGAGTTACGATACGCAGTATTTT.

This rearrangement joins TRBV27 to TRBJ2-3; 8 bases are a match to TRBD2. The V gene's germline CDR1 is MNHEY and CDR2 SMNVEV (reference sequence). V was pared by 5 bases and J by 6 bases, with 7 bases of the junction left unmatched. The CDR3 sequence is 14 residues long. CDR3 in DNA: TGTGCCAGCAGTGCGGGACTAGTTGCCGATACGCAGTATTTT. It is translated as CASSAGLVADTQYF.

The sample holds a few counts of this clonotype. The chain employs TRBV12-3 or TRBV12-4 and TRBJ2-3; TRBD2 matches at 8 bases. The CDR3 sequence is 13 residues long. Trimming removed 4 bases from V and 5 bases from J; junction bases left unmatched: 2. For the CDR3, the DNA is TGTGCCAGCAGTTGGCTAGCGGGAGATACGCAGTATTTT. Translation gives CASSWLAGDTQYF.

This clonotype was counted a few times. The V gene is TRBV29-1, the J gene TRBJ2-1, with 8 bases lining up with TRBD2. This CDR3 is 16 amino acids long. Germline CDR1 reads SQVTM; CDR2 reads ANQGSEA. With 1 base clipped from V and 0 bases from J, the junction kept 5 bases outside the gene matches. The DNA for the CDR3 is TGCAGCGTTGAAGGGACTAGCTTCCGCTCCTACAATGAGCAGTTCTTC. This sequence encodes CSVEGTSFRSYNEQFF.

This clonotype occurred once. The chain links TRBV29-1 to TRBJ2-3; D may match TRBD1 or TRBD2 (5 bases each). CDR1 and CDR2 (germline): SQVTM, ANQGSEA. Trimming removed 2 bases from V and 9 bases from J, with 21 bases in between. The CDR3 is 15 residues long. The CDR3 spells CSVEMAGRGRGTQYF. In DNA form, the CDR3 reads TGCAGCGTTGAAATGGCTGGCCGGGGACGGGGAACGCAGTATTTT.

The gene calls are TRBV5-3 and TRBJ2-3, with TRBD2 matching 8 bases. TRBV5-3 is an ORF, with its function uncertain. The CDR3 covers 16 residues. With 8 bases clipped from V and 1 base from J, the junction kept 12 bases outside the gene matches. For the CDR3, the DNA is TGTGCCAGCGGGGTTCTAGCGGGCATTGGCACAGATACGCAGTATTTT. Translated, it gives CASGVLAGIGTDTQYF.